The clone carrying this T cell receptor (beta chain) was observed at least ten times. What it recognizes is unknown. An expansion of CD8+CD57+ cells by flow cytometry had been shown in patients chosen for sequencing. The sample belongs to a study of CD8+CD57+ T cells in acquired aplastic anemia. General observations from the study: A set of twenty-nine CD8+ CDR3 sequences was shared between patients and controls, and these sequences appeared highly expressed in patients.

V gave up 1 base and J gave up 4 bases; unmatched junction bases: 5. Germline CDR1 reads SGHVS; CDR2 reads FQNEAQ. The CDR3 runs to 16 residues. CDR3 and TCR beta VDJ profiling relied on a genomic DNA template. One entry per CDR3 protein, called by TCRdb with MiXCR from the reads. The data show some 150,000 distinct CDR3 sequences, with around half seen just once and more than 0.95% held by the top ten. This receptor was identified in a human donor with aplastic anemia. The chain carries TRBV7-8 and TRBJ2-2; the match to TRBD2 covers 8 bases. Material for sequencing was sorted CD4+, CD8+, or CD8+CD57+ T cells (not recorded which) from PBMCs. This chain's CDR3 is CASSLVQRGITGELFF. CDR3 nucleotides: TGTGCCAGCAGCTTAGTACAGCGGGGGATCACCGGGGAGCTGTTTTTT. Using reference TRBV7-8 and TRBJ2-2 for the parts outside the CDR3, the full variable domain is GAGVSQSPRYKVAKRGQDVALRCDPISGHVSLFWYQQALGQGPEFLTYFQNEAQLDKSGLPSDRFFAERPEGSVSTLKIQRTQQEDSAVYLCASSLVQRGITGELFFGEGSRLTVL.